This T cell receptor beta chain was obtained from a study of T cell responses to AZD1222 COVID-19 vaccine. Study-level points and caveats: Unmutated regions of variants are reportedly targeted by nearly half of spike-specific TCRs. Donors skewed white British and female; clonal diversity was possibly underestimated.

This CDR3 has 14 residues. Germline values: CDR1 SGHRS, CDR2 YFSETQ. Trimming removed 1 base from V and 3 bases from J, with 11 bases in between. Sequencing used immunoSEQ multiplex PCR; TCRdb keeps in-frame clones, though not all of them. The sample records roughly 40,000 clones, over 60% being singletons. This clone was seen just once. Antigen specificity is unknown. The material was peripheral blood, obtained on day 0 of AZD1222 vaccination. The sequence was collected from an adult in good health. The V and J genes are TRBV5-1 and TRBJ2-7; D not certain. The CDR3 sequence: CASSLMGQGYEQYF. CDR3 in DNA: TGCGCCAGCAGCTTGATGGGTCAAGGCTACGAGCAGTACTTC.